This passage covers 18 T cell receptor beta chains from one sample sequenced in a study of blood T cell repertoires in COVID-19 (dated by TCRdb to the early 2020s). Library generation was performed with the immunoSEQ multiplex PCR assay. TCRdb stores this immuneACCESS table with in-frame sequences only. Part of the clones is absent; in the studies checked, under half of the shortfall reflects unresolved V genes, and no reason is known for the rest. Counted in this sample were 150,000 to 200,000 clones; approximately 86% of them appeared once. 2.5% to 3.5% of the sample is in the top ten clones. The sequenced material came from peripheral blood. The source of these receptors is a woman aged 25 to 39 with active or convalescent COVID-19.

The chain recombines TRBV7-9 with TRBJ1-1, with D perhaps matching TRBD1 (6 bases). Germline V gene data show CDR1 as SEHNR and CDR2 as FQNEAQ (reference sequence). CDR3 length: 15 residues. Between the trimmed V and J ends, which lost 6 bases and 1 base, there was a span of 15 bases. Here the CDR3 DNA reads TGTGCCAGCAGTCGTCCGGGACAACAGAACACTGAAGCTTTCTTT. Translation: CASSRPGQQNTEAFF.

This clone showed up just once. The gene calls are TRBV10-3 and TRBJ1-1; D is ambiguous. Trimming removed 4 bases from V and 3 bases from J, with 12 bases in between. Germline loops: CDR1 ENHRY, CDR2 SYGVKD. The CDR3 has 14 amino acids. CDR3 DNA sequence: TGTGCCATCAGTGGATCAGATTATTACACTGAAGCTTTCTTT. This gives the protein CAISGSDYYTEAFF.

J is TRBJ1-5 and V is TRBV10-1; 8 nucleotides align to TRBD1. The CDR3 length is 15 residues. Germline CDR1 WNHNN, CDR2 SYGVQD (reference sequence). Losses at the gene ends were 7 bases for V and 6 bases for J; bases not matched to a gene: 11. DNA of the CDR3: TGCGCCAGCAAGCGGACAGGGAAGAGGAGTCAGCCCCAGCATTTT. Amino acid sequence: CASKRTGKRSQPQHF.

J is TRBJ2-7 and V is TRBV6-5; TRBD2 is a possible D gene (6 bases). Between the trimmed V and J ends, which lost 3 bases and 0 bases, there was a span of 12 bases. This CDR3 comprises 15 residues. CDR1 and CDR2 from the germline V gene are MNHEY and SVGAGI. The CDR3 region is CASSYRRGISYEQYF. In nucleotides, the CDR3 is TGTGCCAGCAGTTATCGTCGGGGGATCTCCTACGAGCAGTACTTC.

The rearrangement links TRBV30 to TRBJ1-5; perhaps TRBD1 as D (6 bases). The germline gives CDR1 GTSNPN, CDR2 SVGIG (reference sequence). The V end was cut by 1 base, the J end by 1 base, with 14 bases between. The CDR3 length is 16 residues. CDR3 coding DNA: TGTGCCTGGAGTGGCCCGGGGGGCGTGAGCAATCAGCCCCAGCATTTT. This codes for CAWSGPGGVSNQPQHF. The entire variable domain, with the rest obtained from reference TRBV30 and TRBJ1-5, is as follows: SQTIHQWPATLVQPVGSPLSLECTVEGTSNPNLYWYRQAAGRGLQLLFYSVGIGQISSEVPQNLSASRPQDRQFILSSKKLLLSDSGFYLCAWSGPGGVSNQPQHFGDGTRLSIL.

There are a few counts of this clone. The rearrangement uses TRBV3-1 (or the pseudogene TRBV3-2) and TRBJ2-5, with TRBD1 matching 7 bases. Germline CDR1 LGHDT, CDR2 YNNKEL (reference sequence). Unmatched junction bases numbered 2, after V lost 4 bases and J lost 3 bases. The CDR3 spans 13 residues. The CDR3 DNA follows: TGTGCCAGCAGCCGGGACAGCGAAGAGACCCAGTACTTC. Its protein product is CASSRDSEETQYF.

Regarding this clone: The identical CDR3 is also encoded by other nucleotide sequences in the sample. This rearrangement joins TRBV5-1 to TRBJ1-3; D is uncertain. The V gene lost 0 bases and the J gene lost 0 bases, with 4 bases spanning the gap. Germline CDR1 reads SGHRS; CDR2 reads YFSETQ. This CDR3 contains 14 residues. CDR3 coding DNA: TGCGCCAGCAGCTTGGACAACTCTGGAAACACCATATATTTT. The encoded protein is CASSLDNSGNTIYF.

V is TRBV11-3 and J is TRBJ2-7, with 11 positions matching TRBD2. The CDR3 covers 15 residues. CDR1 is SGHNT, CDR2 YENEEA, per germline. V gave up 4 bases and J gave up 5 bases; unmatched junction bases: 7. CDR3 in amino acids: CASSSGLAGGNEQYF. The CDR3 DNA sequence: TGTGCCAGCAGCTCAGGCCTAGCGGGGGGTAACGAGCAGTACTTC. Full variable domain (outside the CDR3, taken from reference TRBV11-3 and TRBJ2-7): EAGVVQSPRYKIIEKKQPVAFWCNPISGHNTLYWYLQNLGQGPELLIRYENEEAVDDSQLPKDRFSAERLKGVDSTLKIQPAELGDSAVYLCASSSGLAGGNEQYFGPGTRLTVT.

V gene TRBV24-1 combines with J gene TRBJ2-5, with TRBD1 matching over 7 bases. Germline CDR1 KGHDR, CDR2 SFDVKD. Trimming at V came to 4 bases and at J to 1 base, leaving 8 bases not matched to a gene. This CDR3 is 16 amino acids long. DNA for the CDR3: TGTGCCACCAGTGACCCGACCGGGACAGTCCAAGAGACCCAGTACTTC. It specifies CATSDPTGTVQETQYF.

This chain joins TRBV27 and TRBJ1-5; D unresolved. This CDR3 region has 15 residues. Germline V gives CDR1 MNHEY, CDR2 SMNVEV (reference sequence). V was shortened by 5 bases and J by 2 bases, with 13 bases between the two germline ends. The CDR3 nucleotides read TGTGCCAGCAGTCCTGGAGCGGTAGGCAATCAGCCCCAGCATTTT. Translation gives CASSPGAVGNQPQHF.

V usage is TRBV18 and J usage is TRBJ1-1; 10 positions agree with TRBD1. Germline V gives CDR1 KGHSH, CDR2 LQKENI. The CDR3 has 17 amino acids. Trimming cost V 6 bases and J 0 bases; bases outside gene matches: 10. The CDR3 coding sequence is TGTGCCAGCTCCGCCGGACAGGGGGTTACCATGAACACTGAAGCTTTCTTT. This codes for CASSAGQGVTMNTEAFF. The whole variable domain, remainder taken from reference TRBV18 and TRBJ1-1, is NAGVMQNPRHLVRRRGQEARLRCSPMKGHSHVYWYRQLPEEGLKFMVYLQKENIIDESGMPKERFSAEFPKEGPSILRIQQVVRGDSAAYFCASSAGQGVTMNTEAFFGQGTRLTVV.

This chain connects TRBV6-6 to TRBJ2-1; tentatively, D is TRBD2 (5 bases). From germline, CDR1 is MNHNY and CDR2 SVGAGI (reference sequence). V was trimmed by 2 bases and J by 3 bases, leaving 5 bases between them. This CDR3 comprises 13 residues. This chain's CDR3 is CASSYRDYNEQFF. CDR3 DNA: TGTGCCAGCAGTTACCGGGACTACAATGAGCAGTTCTTC.

The chain couples TRBV30 to TRBJ2-7; tentatively, D is TRBD2 (6 bases). Germline V gives CDR1 GTSNPN, CDR2 SVGIG (reference sequence). Trimming removed 5 bases from V and 4 bases from J, with 15 bases in between. This CDR3 has 13 residues. CDR3 nucleotides: TGTGCCTGGGCTATGGGGGGTCCTTACGAGCAGTACTTC. Translating it yields CAWAMGGPYEQYF.

This chain links TRBV9 with TRBJ1-5; D is ambiguous. CDR3 length: 15 residues. Germline CDR1 is SGDLS and CDR2 is YYNGEE. Trimming removed 0 bases at V and 6 bases at J, with 13 bases between. CDR3 coding DNA: TGTGCCAGCAGCGTAGGCCCGGGATTCGGTCAGCCCCAGCATTTT. Encoded protein: CASSVGPGFGQPQHF.

This clone was observed a handful of times. The chain has TRBV20-1 and TRBJ2-4, with 8 positions matching TRBD2. Germline V CDR1 and CDR2: DFQATT, SNEGSKA (reference sequence). The CDR3 is 11 residues long. V trimming: 4 bases; J trimming: 9 bases; junction bases outside the gene matches: 2. CDR3 residues: CSAKSGSIQYF. DNA of the CDR3: TGCAGTGCTAAAAGCGGGAGCATTCAGTACTTC.

The chain links TRBV2 to TRBJ2-5; TRBD1 matches at 8 bases. Trimming cost V 6 bases and J 4 bases; bases outside gene matches: 7. The germline V gene has CDR1 SNHLY and CDR2 FYNNEI. CDR3 size: 14 residues. The CDR3 nucleotides are TGTGCCAGCAGGTTGACAGGGGTGGGAGAGACCCAGTACTTC. It is translated as CASRLTGVGETQYF.

The CDR3, as DNA: TGTGCCAGCAGCTGGAGCGGGAGTTCACCCCTCCACTTT. Translated: CASSWSGSSPLHF. The rearrangement links TRBV12-3 or TRBV12-4 to TRBJ1-6, with D unresolved. The CDR3 is 13 residues long. Trimming removed 6 bases at V and 9 bases at J, with 12 bases between.

J is TRBJ2-7 and V is TRBV10-3; a weak D match, TRBD1 (6 bases). Trimming removed 4 bases at V and 2 bases at J, with 9 bases between. Per germline, CDR1 ENHRY and CDR2 SYGVKD. The CDR3 loop spans 13 amino acids. The CDR3 DNA reads as TGTGCCATCAGTGTACAGGGCCCCTACGAGCAGTACTTC. This codes for CAISVQGPYEQYF.